This T cell receptor (beta chain) was documented in a study of blood T cell repertoires in COVID-19. On the study more broadly: COVID-19 samples from acute and convalescent phases originated in the United States, Italy and Spain.

Some clones are missing from TCRdb's copy, which holds only in-frame ones; the method was immunoSEQ multiplex PCR. The data show about 130,000 clones, more than 80% seen once. The source of this sequence is a human donor in a cohort sampled during active COVID-19. Sequencing input: peripheral blood.

The CDR3 sequence: CASRRGGSSYEQYV. The CDR3 DNA reads as TGTGCCAGCCGGCGGGGCGGGAGCTCCTACGAGCAGTACGTC. The chain joins TRBV11-2 to TRBJ2-7; 7 nucleotides match TRBD2. The CDR3 is made up of 14 amino acids. The germline V gene has CDR1 SGHAT and CDR2 FQNNGV. The V and J ends lost 8 bases and 0 bases, in that order; junction bases with no gene match: 7.